Shown below are 5 T cell receptor beta chains from a single sample sequenced in a study of shared clonotypes between healthy human individuals. TCRdb's table, derived via immunoSEQ multiplex PCR, lists solely in-frame clones and lacks some. The data contain 950,000 to 1,300,000 clones, 60% to 80% of them seen just once; the ten biggest clones take up nearly 1.5%. The sequenced material came from memory CD4+ T cells sorted from blood. Subset of the sample: CD45RA-negative fraction. The receptors were gathered from a man between 18 and 29 years old in good health.

The rearrangement joins TRBV5-1 to TRBJ1-4; 7 nucleotides line up with TRBD1. The CDR3 consists of 15 residues. Germline trimming cut 4 bases from V and 8 bases from J; bases unmatched to any gene: 11. Germline CDR1 reads SGHRS; CDR2 reads YFSETQ. For the CDR3, the DNA is TGCGCCAGCAGCCCCCGGCACAGGGGAGAGGAAAAACTGTTTTTT. This codes for CASSPRHRGEEKLFF.

This clone was picked up one time. This chain joins TRBV5-6 and TRBJ1-6, with TRBD1 identical over 11 bases. This CDR3 is built from 17 residues. Trimming took 5 bases from V and 7 from J; bases not matched to a gene: 11. CDR1 and CDR2 from the germline V gene are SGHDT and YYEEEE. CDR3 amino acids: CASRRGQGEKGNSPLHF. The CDR3 DNA reads as TGTGCCAGCAGACGGGGACAGGGGGAAAAGGGGAATTCACCCCTCCACTTT.

This clone appeared a single time. A read error may account for a junction end that differs from germline. The chain joins TRBV7-7 to TRBJ2-5; 8 bases align to TRBD1. This CDR3 has 14 amino acids. From germline, CDR1 is SSHAT and CDR2 FNYEAQ (reference sequence). The CDR3 DNA is TGTGCTAGCAGCCCTGGACAGGGTCAAGAGACCCAGTACTTC. This encodes CASSPGQGQETQYF.

The V gene is TRBV30, the J gene TRBJ1-1; D is unclear. Germline CDR1 GTSNPN, CDR2 SVGIG (reference sequence). V lost 3 bases, J lost 4 bases, and 12 bases lay in between. There are 13 residues in the CDR3. CDR3 in DNA: TGTGCCTGGAGGGCGGCGTGGAGCACTGAAGCTTTCTTT. This encodes CAWRAAWSTEAFF.

J is TRBJ2-7 and V is TRBV5-1, with 8 bases lining up with TRBD1. V was pared by 4 bases and J by 5 bases, with 5 bases of the junction left unmatched. The CDR3 sequence is 13 residues long. Looked up from germline, CDR1 is SGHRS and CDR2 is YFSETQ. The CDR3 spells CASSTDRAHEQYF. In DNA form, the CDR3 reads TGCGCCAGCAGCACGGACAGGGCCCACGAGCAGTACTTC.